This TCR beta chain was retrieved from a study of cytomegalovirus exposure and HLA in healthy donors. CDR3 size: 14 residues. V was clipped by 7 bases and J by 0 bases, with 10 bases between them. Germline V lookup: CDR1 LNHDA, CDR2 SQIVND (reference sequence). The PCR contained 60 Vbeta and 13 Jbeta primers. Assay: immunoSEQ multiplex PCR; the TCRdb copy retains only in-frame clones and omits some. The sample has 120,000 or so clones, roughly 80% seen once. The material sequenced was PBMCs. This chain joins TRBV19 and TRBJ1-3; D is ambiguous. The receptor comes from a man younger than 45 in good health and CMV-seropositive. For the CDR3, the DNA is TGTGCCAGTAACTCCGAACCCTCTGGAAACACCATATATTTT. This encodes CASNSEPSGNTIYF.